The 25 T cell receptor beta chains presented below share a single source sample, sequenced in a study of cytomegalovirus exposure and HLA in healthy donors (dated by TCRdb to about 2017). Library preparation employed the immunoSEQ multiplex PCR assay. Sourced from immuneACCESS, this table was stored by TCRdb with only in-frame sequences that have V and J called. A share of the clones is absent; for the studies checked, an unresolved V gene accounts for under half, and the remainder has no known explanation. For this sample the table gives about 260,000 clones, of which roughly 91% were detected only once. Approximately 3% of the sample belongs to the ten largest clones. Sequencing was performed on PBMCs. These receptors were obtained from a woman in her twenties or thirties in good health and CMV-seronegative.

This chain joins TRBV5-6 and TRBJ2-3, with no clear D. The CDR3 sequence is 15 residues long. V lost 0 bases and J lost 3, with 11 bases in between. In germline, CDR1 is SGHDT, CDR2 YYEEEE. The CDR3 DNA follows: TGTGCCAGCAGCTTGGAGGATTCAGGAACAGATACGCAGTATTTT. Encoded protein: CASSLEDSGTDTQYF. The whole variable domain, remainder taken from reference TRBV5-6 and TRBJ2-3, is DAGVTQSPTHLIKTRGQQVTLRCSPKSGHDTVSWYQQALGQGPQFIFQYYEEEERQRGNFPDRFSGHQFPNYSSELNVNALLLGDSALYLCASSLEDSGTDTQYFGPGTRLTVL.

The chain joins TRBV9 to TRBJ1-5; tentatively, D is TRBD1 (5 bases). This CDR3 has 14 residues. Trimming cost V 4 bases and J 2 bases, with 10 bases left between them. Germline CDR1 is SGDLS and CDR2 is YYNGEE. The CDR3 coding sequence is TGTGCCAGCAGCCTTGGAGGGGGCAATCAGCCCCAGCATTTT. Its translation is CASSLGGGNQPQHF.

This sequence joins TRBV7-9 and TRBJ2-2; 9 bases align to TRBD2. Per the germline V gene, CDR1 is SEHNR and CDR2 is FQNEAQ (reference sequence). The CDR3 is 17 residues long. The V gene end was trimmed by 2 bases and the J gene end by 0 bases; junction bases not matched to a gene: 4. CDR3 amino acids: CASSLQAGGPNTGELFF. The CDR3 nucleotides are TGTGCCAGCAGCTTACAAGCGGGAGGCCCGAACACCGGGGAGCTGTTTTTT.

The V gene is TRBV10-3, the J gene TRBJ2-6; tentative D call: TRBD1 (6 bases). The CDR3 totals 18 residues. V was shortened by 2 bases and J by 0 bases, with 14 bases between the two germline ends. The germline V gene has CDR1 ENHRY and CDR2 SYGVKD. The CDR3 coding sequence is TGTGCCATCAGTGAGGGCAGGGGTTCCCCCTCTGGGGCCAACGTCCTGACTTTC. Translation gives CAISEGRGSPSGANVLTF.

The chain is built from TRBV19 and TRBJ2-7; no clear D. Per the germline V gene, CDR1 is LNHDA and CDR2 is SQIVND (reference sequence). V shed 6 bases and J shed 0 bases, with 9 bases lying between them. CDR3 length equals 13 residues. The DNA of the CDR3 is TGTGCCAGTAGCCTCGGCAACTCCTACGAGCAGTACTTC. It specifies CASSLGNSYEQYF.

CDR3 residues: CASSRGTGYGYTF. The CDR3 DNA is TGTGCCAGTAGTAGGGGGACAGGCTATGGCTACACCTTC. The rearrangement links TRBV19 to TRBJ1-2; 8 nucleotides line up with TRBD1. The V gene's germline CDR1 is LNHDA and CDR2 SQIVND (reference sequence). The CDR3 is 13 amino acids. The ends lost 4 bases at V and 4 bases at J; junction bases unmatched: 2. Drawing the rest from reference TRBV19 and TRBJ1-2, the complete variable domain is DGGITQSPKYLFRKEGQNVTLSCEQNLNHDAMYWYRQDPGQGLRLIYYSQIVNDFQKGDIAEGYSVSREKKESFPLTVTSAQKNPTAFYLCASSRGTGYGYTFGSGTRLTVV.

The rearrangement joins TRBV7-2 to TRBJ2-7; 7 nucleotides line up with TRBD2. The V gene end was trimmed by 5 bases and the J gene end by 3 bases; junction bases not matched to a gene: 7. CDR1 is SGHTA and CDR2 is FQGNSA in the germline V gene. The CDR3 spans 14 residues. The CDR3, as DNA: TGTGCCAGCAGCGTAGGACTAGTCTTCTACGAGCAGTACTTC. Encoded protein: CASSVGLVFYEQYF. The full variable domain, in which reference TRBV7-2 and TRBJ2-7 provide the parts outside the CDR3, is GAGVSQSPSNKVTEKGKDVELRCDPISGHTALYWYRQSLGQGLEFLIYFQGNSAPDKSGLPSDRFSAERTGGSVSTLTIQRTQQEDSAVYLCASSVGLVFYEQYFGPGTRLTVT.

The rearrangement uses TRBV6-1 and TRBJ1-1, with D possibly matching TRBD1 (6 bases). The V gene lost 5 bases and the J gene lost 0 bases, with 10 bases spanning the gap. Germline loops: CDR1 MNHNS, CDR2 SASEGT. The CDR3 is 14 amino acids. CDR3 residues: CASSPRGLNTEAFF. Here the CDR3 DNA reads TGTGCCAGCAGTCCCAGGGGCCTGAACACTGAAGCTTTCTTT.

This chain connects TRBV19 to TRBJ2-2; D gene uncertain. Germline V lookup: CDR1 LNHDA, CDR2 SQIVND (reference sequence). V gave up 10 bases and J gave up 6 bases, with 6 bases separating them. The CDR3 spans 10 residues. This CDR3 reads CATQSGELFF. CDR3 bases: TGTGCCACTCAGTCCGGGGAGCTGTTTTTT.

The rearrangement links TRBV6-6 to TRBJ2-3, with TRBD2 as a possible D gene (5 bases). The CDR3 has 12 amino acids. Looked up from germline, CDR1 is MNHNY and CDR2 is SVGAGI (reference sequence). V lost 7 bases and J 4 bases, leaving 9 bases between the germline ends. The CDR3 is CASKLDPDTQYF. CDR3 bases: TGTGCCAGCAAACTAGATCCAGATACGCAGTATTTT.

The chain couples TRBV7-9 to TRBJ2-7, with D perhaps matching TRBD1 or TRBD2 (5 bases each). The CDR3 spans 16 residues. Between the trimmed V and J ends, which lost 4 bases and 3 bases, there was a span of 19 bases. The germline CDR1 and CDR2 sequences are SEHNR and FQNEAQ (reference sequence). CDR3 loop: CASSSPSEGKVYEQYF. The CDR3 DNA follows: TGTGCCAGCAGCTCCCCCAGCGAGGGGAAGGTCTACGAGCAGTACTTC.

This chain links TRBV19 with TRBJ2-5, with 9 bases aligning to TRBD1. Germline trimming cut 3 bases from V and 5 bases from J; bases unmatched to any gene: 13. The CDR3 contains 17 residues. Germline V gene lookup returns CDR1 LNHDA and CDR2 SQIVND (reference sequence). CDR3 region: CASSITFSQGAAETQYF. The CDR3 DNA reads as TGTGCCAGTAGTATTACCTTTTCACAGGGGGCTGCGGAGACCCAGTACTTC.

The count of this clone is one. This sequence joins TRBV6-6 and TRBJ2-7; 8 bases are shared with TRBD1. There are 15 residues in the CDR3. Germline V gives CDR1 MNHNY, CDR2 SVGAGI (reference sequence). With 4 bases clipped from V and 0 bases from J, the junction kept 5 bases outside the gene matches. The CDR3 sequence: CASSSRDRSSYEQYF. The CDR3 nucleotides read TGTGCCAGCAGTTCCCGGGACAGGAGCTCCTACGAGCAGTACTTC.

The rearrangement links TRBV27 to TRBJ2-1, with D possibly being TRBD1 (5 bases). Germline V lookup: CDR1 MNHEY, CDR2 SMNVEV (reference sequence). The CDR3 extends over 16 amino acids. V dropped 4 bases and J dropped 5 bases, with 18 bases sitting between them. The CDR3 sequence: CASSSNVGPDHNEQFF. DNA for the CDR3: TGTGCCAGCAGTTCAAACGTGGGGCCCGACCACAATGAGCAGTTCTTC.

The sample holds one count of this clone. The rearrangement uses TRBV4-2 and TRBJ2-7; D is ambiguous. The V gene lost 1 base and the J gene lost 3 bases, with 13 bases spanning the gap. Looked up from germline, CDR1 is LGHNA and CDR2 is YNFKEQ. The CDR3 has 15 amino acids. CDR3: CASSQGSRADYEQYF. The CDR3 nucleotides are TGTGCCAGCAGCCAAGGGTCACGGGCGGACTACGAGCAGTACTTC.

The rearrangement uses TRBV11-3 and TRBJ2-5, with 7 bases matching TRBD2. CDR1 SGHNT and CDR2 YENEEA come from the germline V gene. The CDR3 has 14 residues. Trimming cost V 1 base and J 5 bases; bases outside gene matches: 4. This CDR3 reads CASSLAGRDETQYF. The CDR3 bases are TGTGCCAGCAGCTTAGCGGGGAGGGATGAGACCCAGTACTTC.

This chain connects TRBV28 to TRBJ1-5; perhaps TRBD1 as D (6 bases). From germline, CDR1 is MDHEN and CDR2 SYDVKM. V was clipped by 6 bases and J by 1 base, with 13 bases between them. The CDR3 runs 15 residues. CDR3 coding DNA: TGTGCCAGCAGGCCTACAGGGAGCAGCAATCAGCCCCAGCATTTT. This encodes CASRPTGSSNQPQHF.

This clone came up once. The CDR3 region is CASSLALRDSQFF. The CDR3 DNA is TGTGCCAGCAGCTTGGCTCTTAGGGATTCACAGTTCTTC. The J gene is TRBJ2-1, the V gene TRBV5-8; D is unresolved. V lost 0 bases, J lost 13 bases, and 14 bases lay in between. Germline V gives CDR1 SGHTS, CDR2 YDEGEE. The CDR3 has 13 amino acids.

This chain joins TRBV25-1 and TRBJ2-3; maybe TRBD2 (6 bases). CDR3 length: 15 amino acids. The V and J ends lost 1 base and 9 bases respectively, with 17 bases between them. Germline-derived CDR1 and CDR2 are MGHDK and SYGVNS. Written as DNA, the CDR3 is TGTGCCAGCAGTGAATCAGAAGGGCTGCGGGAAACGCAGTATTTT. Its translation: CASSESEGLRETQYF.

This sequence joins TRBV28 and TRBJ2-2; D remains unclear. The germline V gene encodes CDR1 MDHEN and CDR2 SYDVKM. The CDR3 spans 13 residues. Trimming removed 9 bases from V and 4 bases from J, with 12 bases in between. CDR3 coding DNA: TGTGCCAGTCTAAATCGGGTCACCGGGGAGCTGTTTTTT. Translated, it gives CASLNRVTGELFF.

The chain uses TRBV19 and TRBJ2-1, with 12 bases that match TRBD2. CDR3 length equals 15 residues. Germline-derived CDR1 and CDR2 are LNHDA and SQIVND (reference sequence). Trimming took 7 bases from V and 3 from J; bases not matched to a gene: 4. The chain's CDR3 is CASKKTSGSYNEQFF. The CDR3 nucleotides are TGTGCCAGTAAGAAGACTAGCGGGAGCTACAATGAGCAGTTCTTC.

The chain links TRBV28 to TRBJ2-1; TRBD2 agrees at 9 bases. The J segment lost 0 bases and the V segment lost 4 bases, leaving 4 bases of the junction unmatched. Germline V gene sequence: CDR1 MDHEN, CDR2 SYDVKM. This CDR3 region has 16 residues. For the CDR3, the DNA is TGTGCCAGCAGTTCCCTGACTAGCGGCTCCTACAATGAGCAGTTCTTC. Translation gives CASSSLTSGSYNEQFF.

The chain couples TRBV29-1 to TRBJ2-5; 8 nucleotides match TRBD2. After removal of 7 bases from V and 5 bases from J, the junction contained 15 bases not matched to a gene. Germline loops: CDR1 SQVTM, CDR2 ANQGSEA. The CDR3 extends over 15 amino acids. The CDR3: CSALTTGGPSETQYF. CDR3 coding DNA: TGCAGCGCCTTGACTACGGGAGGGCCCTCGGAGACCCAGTACTTC.

This chain uses TRBV7-3 with TRBJ2-1; perhaps TRBD2 as D (6 bases). Trimming took 5 bases from V and 10 from J, leaving 9 bases between them. CDR3 length equals 11 residues. The germline CDR1 and CDR2 sequences are SGHTA and FQGTGA. The CDR3 DNA reads TGTGCCAGCAGCACGGGGAGGGAGCAGTTCTTC. It codes for CASSTGREQFF.

The chain uses TRBV28 and TRBJ1-5; D uncertain. Trimming pared 4 bases from V and 0 bases from J, leaving 7 bases between. Germline V gene sequence: CDR1 MDHEN, CDR2 SYDVKM. The CDR3 sequence is 14 residues long. CDR3 nucleotides: TGTGCCAGCAGTTGGGGTTATAGCAATCAGCCCCAGCATTTT. This codes for CASSWGYSNQPQHF.